This TCR beta chain comes out of a study of OX40 agonist ivuxolimab in advanced cancers. Profiled with immunoSEQ multiplex PCR; TCRdb holds only in-frame clones, not every one. Of roughly 13,000 clones listed, approximately 90% are singletons. This CDR3 comprises 15 residues. Germline V gene lookup returns CDR1 SGHTA and CDR2 FQGTGA. Trimming took 5 bases from V and 0 from J, leaving 13 bases between them. Sequenced material: CD4+ or CD8+ T cells sorted from blood, taken in a trial of the OX40 agonist ivuxolimab. The source of this sequence is an adult with an advanced solid tumor such as melanoma, head and neck, liver or kidney cancer. V usage is TRBV7-3 and J usage is TRBJ1-1; D perhaps matches TRBD1 (5 bases). The DNA for the CDR3 is TGTGCCAGCAGCCCCGGGGCTACAATGAACACTGAAGCTTTCTTT. It yields the protein CASSPGATMNTEAFF. The full variable domain, its missing parts supplied by reference TRBV7-3 and TRBJ1-1, is GAGVSQTPSNKVTEKGKYVELRCDPISGHTALYWYRQSLGQGPEFLIYFQGTGAADDSGLPNDRFFAVRPEGSVSTLKIQRTERGDSAVYLCASSPGATMNTEAFFGQGTRLTVV.